Below, 30 T cell receptor beta chains from the same sample are listed, as sequenced in a study of blood T cell repertoires in COVID-19. Sequencing was performed with immunoSEQ multiplex PCR; in TCRdb, only in-frame clones are kept and a portion is missing. This sample has approximately 170,000 clones; 93% occur once, and the top ten carry roughly 2%. The sequenced sample was peripheral blood. These receptors were taken from a woman aged 55-70 years with COVID-19, enrolled during active disease.

The CDR3 DNA reads as TGTGCCAGCAGCTTAGATTTGACAGGCCCTCAGCCCCAGCATTTT. Translated, it gives CASSLDLTGPQPQHF. The chain combines TRBV7-9 with TRBJ1-5; D might be TRBD1 (6 bases). Germline V CDR1 and CDR2: SEHNR, FQNEAQ (reference sequence). This CDR3 is 15 amino acids long. Trimming removed 1 base at V and 6 bases at J, with 13 bases between.

The genes are TRBV11-2 and TRBJ2-2; D call uncertain. There are 15 residues in the CDR3. Between the trimmed V and J ends, which lost 1 base and 4 bases, there was a span of 10 bases. Germline CDR1 is SGHAT and CDR2 is FQNNGV. CDR3 region: CASSLVVSGTGELFF. CDR3 in DNA: TGTGCCAGCAGCTTAGTGGTCAGTGGCACCGGGGAGCTGTTTTTT.

The chain links TRBV7-8 to TRBJ1-1; D might be TRBD1 (5 bases). V lost 0 bases to trimming and J lost 1 base, with 15 bases between them. The CDR3 is made up of 17 amino acids. The germline CDR1 and CDR2 sequences are SGHVS and FQNEAQ. In nucleotides, the CDR3 is TGTGCCAGCAGCTTAGCGTACAGACTCAGGGAGAACACTGAAGCTTTCTTT. Its protein is CASSLAYRLRENTEAFF.

The chain is built from TRBV6-5 and TRBJ2-4; possibly TRBD2 for D (6 bases). Germline CDR1 MNHEY, CDR2 SVGAGI. Trimming shortened V by 5 bases and J by 6 bases, and 14 bases separated the two germline ends. The CDR3 is 14 amino acids. This CDR3 reads CASSKEGSPNIQYF. The CDR3 nucleotides are TGTGCCAGCAGTAAGGAGGGGAGTCCAAACATTCAGTACTTC.

The V call is TRBV27, the J call TRBJ1-2; 10 positions match TRBD1. Germline V CDR1 and CDR2: MNHEY, SMNVEV (reference sequence). This CDR3 region has 14 residues. V gave up 6 bases and J gave up 4 bases; unmatched junction bases: 5. The CDR3 DNA reads TGTGCCAGCAGCTCACGACAGGGGGCCTATGGCTACACCTTC. Translating gives CASSSRQGAYGYTF.

This rearrangement joins TRBV7-2 to TRBJ1-3; 11 bases match TRBD1. Germline V gene data show CDR1 as SGHTA and CDR2 as FQGNSA. The CDR3 extends over 15 amino acids. J gave up 8 bases and V 5 bases, and 8 bases lay outside the gene matches. The CDR3, as DNA: TGTGCCAGCAGCCCGGGACAGGGGGTTCGAGACACCATATATTTT. Translation: CASSPGQGVRDTIYF.

The rearrangement links TRBV6-2 or TRBV6-3 to TRBJ1-5, with 7 positions matching TRBD1. This CDR3 region has 14 residues. V was pared by 2 bases and J by 6 bases, with 4 bases of the junction left unmatched. Germline V lookup: CDR1 MNHEY, CDR2 SVGEGT. CDR3 loop: CASSYRGLGQPQHF. The CDR3 DNA reads TGTGCCAGCAGTTACAGGGGGCTGGGTCAGCCCCAGCATTTT.

The chain recombines TRBV6-2 or TRBV6-3 with TRBJ2-7; D may be TRBD2 (5 bases). This CDR3 is built from 18 residues. The V end was cut by 0 bases, the J end by 3 bases, with 21 bases between. The V gene's germline CDR1 is MNHEY and CDR2 SVGEGT. In DNA, the CDR3 is TGTGCCAGCAGTTACTCGATTCGGACTCGCAATTCCTACTACGAGCAGTACTTC. This gives the protein CASSYSIRTRNSYYEQYF.

This clone appeared once. The chain links TRBV6-5 to TRBJ1-2, with D perhaps matching TRBD1 (6 bases). Germline CDR1 reads MNHEY; CDR2 reads SVGAGI. The CDR3 covers 16 residues. Deletions cut 2 bases from V and 3 bases from J, with 16 bases between. CDR3 coding DNA: TGTGCCAGCAGTTACGGGGCCAGGGGAAATGACTATGGCTACACCTTC. This codes for CASSYGARGNDYGYTF.

The chain combines TRBV4-3 with TRBJ2-1; 15 nucleotides agree with TRBD2. This CDR3 has 15 residues. CDR1 and CDR2 from the germline V gene are LGHNA and YSLEER. The trim removed 3 bases at V and 10 bases at J, leaving 4 bases unmatched. In DNA form, the CDR3 reads TGCGCCAGCAGCCACGGACTAGCGGGGGGGCAGGAGCAGTTCTTC. Translating gives CASSHGLAGGQEQFF.

The gene calls are TRBV5-4 and TRBJ2-6, with 7 bases lining up with TRBD1. CDR1 is SGHNT and CDR2 is YYREEE in the germline V gene (reference sequence). The CDR3 runs 16 residues. V dropped 6 bases and J dropped 1; count of bases not matched to a gene: 7. The CDR3 nucleotides are TGTGCCAGCATGCCAGGGGGTGGTTCTGGGGCCAACGTCCTGACTTTC. It codes for CASMPGGGSGANVLTF.

Here the CDR3 reads CASSLAYRTGRDSPLHF. The CDR3 region has the DNA TGTGCCAGCAGCTTGGCGTATAGGACAGGGAGGGACTCACCCCTCCACTTT. The chain joins TRBV5-4 to TRBJ1-6, with 8 bases that match TRBD1. J gave up 10 bases and V 0 bases, and 12 bases lay outside the gene matches. Germline loops: CDR1 SGHNT, CDR2 YYREEE (reference sequence). The CDR3 covers 17 residues.

This clone was found once. The V and J genes are TRBV2 and TRBJ2-2, with TRBD2 matching 7 bases. The CDR3 contains 15 residues. Germline assignment: CDR1 SNHLY and CDR2 FYNNEI. V lost 5 bases, J lost 3 bases, and 6 bases stayed unmatched. As DNA, the CDR3 is TGTGCCAGCAGTTGGGGGGGTGTGGACACCGGGGAGCTGTTTTTT. Its translation is CASSWGGVDTGELFF.

The CDR3 here is CASRETGGLGYTF. DNA for the CDR3: TGTGCCAGCAGGGAGACAGGGGGCCTTGGCTACACCTTC. This chain joins TRBV6-5 and TRBJ1-2; 10 nucleotides match TRBD1. In germline, CDR1 is MNHEY, CDR2 SVGAGI. The junction had 5 bases not matched to a gene; V was cut back by 6 bases and J by 7 bases. This CDR3 has 13 amino acids.

The V and J genes are TRBV19 and TRBJ1-5, with a possible D match to TRBD1 (6 bases). Trimming shortened V by 3 bases and J by 7 bases, and 16 bases separated the two germline ends. There are 15 residues in the CDR3. Germline CDR1 is LNHDA and CDR2 is SQIVND (reference sequence). CDR3 bases: TGTGCCAGTAGTATTGTACGCAGGGGTGGCCAGCCCCAGCATTTT. It codes for CASSIVRRGGQPQHF.

With regard to this clone: This CDR3 is also generated by other DNA sequences in the sample. The chain links TRBV3-1 (or the pseudogene TRBV3-2) to TRBJ1-2; possible D gene TRBD1, 5 bases. Germline V gives CDR1 LGHDT, CDR2 YNNKEL (reference sequence). CDR3 length: 12 residues. V was shortened by 4 bases and J by 4 bases, with 7 bases between the two germline ends. The CDR3 reads CASSPDSYGYTF. Written as DNA, the CDR3 is TGTGCCAGCAGCCCAGACAGCTATGGCTACACCTTC.

This clone was recorded a few times. The V call is TRBV9, the J call TRBJ2-2; TRBD1 matches at 9 bases. This CDR3 comprises 16 residues. With V trimmed by 6 bases and J by 0 bases, 6 bases remained unmatched. Germline V CDR1 and CDR2: SGDLS, YYNGEE. The chain's CDR3 is CASTWRDRANTGELFF. The CDR3 DNA reads as TGTGCCAGCACCTGGCGGGACAGGGCGAACACCGGGGAGCTGTTTTTT.

The chain uses TRBV9 and TRBJ2-1, with D uncertain. The V end was cut by 0 bases, the J end by 5 bases, with 9 bases between. The germline V gene encodes CDR1 SGDLS and CDR2 YYNGEE. The CDR3 contains 14 residues. Here the CDR3 reads CASSVGQVNNEQFF. For the CDR3, the DNA is TGTGCCAGCAGCGTAGGGCAGGTTAACAATGAGCAGTTCTTC. Full variable domain (outside the CDR3, taken from reference TRBV9 and TRBJ2-1): DSGVTQTPKHLITATGQRVTLRCSPRSGDLSVYWYQQSLDQGLQFLIQYYNGEERAKGNILERFSAQQFPDLHSELNLSSLELGDSALYFCASSVGQVNNEQFFGPGTRLTVL.

The chain uses TRBV21-1 and TRBJ2-3; whether TRBD2, the table's D call, matches the DNA was not checked. TRBV21-1 represents a pseudogene. The CDR3 is made up of 17 amino acids. The CDR3 nucleotides read TGTGCCAGCAGCCCACTAACTTGGGTGTTTGGCACAGATACGCAGTATTTT. The encoded protein is CASSPLTWVFGTDTQYF.

CDR3 nucleotides: TGTGCCAGCAGCCAAGCAGGGAAAAACACCATATATTTT. This codes for CASSQAGKNTIYF. The V gene is TRBV3-1 (or the pseudogene TRBV3-2), the J gene TRBJ1-3; TRBD1 might be the D (5 bases). CDR3 length equals 13 residues. CDR1 is LGHDT and CDR2 is YNNKEL in the germline V gene (reference sequence). Trimming left V 1 base short and J 6 bases short, with 7 bases between.

This clone was observed once. The chain has TRBV12-3 or TRBV12-4 and TRBJ1-6, with D possibly matching TRBD1 (6 bases). Trimming shortened V by 5 bases and J by 9 bases, and 8 bases separated the two germline ends. This CDR3 is 12 amino acids long. The CDR3 region is CASSPTGSPLHF. The CDR3, as DNA: TGTGCCAGCAGTCCGACAGGTTCACCCCTCCACTTT.

This clone occurred once. The chain has TRBV5-1 and TRBJ1-4, with 10 bases matching TRBD1. V dropped 4 bases and J dropped 8; count of bases not matched to a gene: 8. Germline V gene data show CDR1 as SGHRS and CDR2 as YFSETQ. The CDR3 covers 15 residues. The CDR3 DNA sequence: TGCGCCAGCAGCGGGACAGGGGCCCAGAGAGAAAAACTGTTTTTT. Its translation: CASSGTGAQREKLFF.

This rearrangement joins TRBV5-1 to TRBJ1-2, with 7 bases aligning to TRBD1. Looked up from germline, CDR1 is SGHRS and CDR2 is YFSETQ. The ends lost 4 bases at V and 8 bases at J; junction bases unmatched: 8. The CDR3 loop spans 13 amino acids. The CDR3 loop is CASSPDRVWGYTF. In DNA, the CDR3 is TGCGCCAGCAGCCCAGACAGGGTGTGGGGCTACACCTTC.

The chain has TRBV6-6 and TRBJ1-5, with 9 bases lining up with TRBD1. CDR1 and CDR2 from the germline V gene are MNHNY and SVGAGI (reference sequence). CDR3 length: 15 amino acids. V dropped 5 bases and J dropped 3; count of bases not matched to a gene: 5. The CDR3 nucleotides are TGTGCCAGCAGTCGAGACAGGGGGTACAATCAGCCCCAGCATTTT. Its translation is CASSRDRGYNQPQHF.

The genes are TRBV6-1 and TRBJ1-1, with D uncertain. Germline lookup yields CDR1 MNHNS and CDR2 SASEGT. The CDR3 spans 13 residues. V was cut by 2 bases and J by 4 bases, with 8 bases left in between. The CDR3 region has the DNA TGTGCCAGCAGTGAATCCGGTTTCACTGAAGCTTTCTTT. Protein: CASSESGFTEAFF.

The chain couples TRBV4-3 to TRBJ1-5, with D perhaps matching TRBD1 (5 bases). CDR3 size: 16 residues. Germline assignment: CDR1 LGHNA and CDR2 YSLEER. The ends were cut back, 0 bases at V and 2 bases at J, with 11 bases in the middle. The CDR3 sequence is CASSQDSRAGNQPQHF. The CDR3 bases are TGCGCCAGCAGCCAAGATAGCAGGGCGGGCAATCAGCCCCAGCATTTT.

The V and J genes are TRBV7-2 and TRBJ1-2, with D maybe TRBD1 (6 bases). CDR1 is SGHTA and CDR2 is FQGNSA in the germline V gene. This CDR3 comprises 14 residues. Trimming left V 5 bases short and J 2 bases short, with 12 bases between. The CDR3 sequence: CASSNTQGNYGYTF. CDR3 sequence (DNA): TGTGCCAGCAGCAACACACAGGGAAACTATGGCTACACCTTC.

The V gene is TRBV25-1, the J gene TRBJ1-2; D gene unclear. The CDR3 extends over 13 amino acids. The V gene's germline CDR1 is MGHDK and CDR2 SYGVNS. V lost 4 bases to trimming and J lost 8 bases, with 14 bases between them. The CDR3 bases are TGTGCCAGCAGTGGTAGAGGGCTCGGCGGCTACACCTTC. It yields the protein CASSGRGLGGYTF.

The V call is TRBV6-2 or TRBV6-3, the J call TRBJ1-1, with no clear D. This CDR3 spans 14 amino acids. V was trimmed by 5 bases and J by 0 bases, leaving 10 bases between them. Germline V gene sequence: CDR1 MNHEY, CDR2 SVGEGT. CDR3 sequence: CASSPSALNTEAFF. The CDR3 DNA follows: TGTGCCAGCAGTCCCTCTGCGTTGAACACTGAAGCTTTCTTT.

The chain carries TRBV7-9 and TRBJ1-1; 8 positions match TRBD1. Trimming cost V 6 bases and J 0 bases; bases outside gene matches: 6. The V gene's germline CDR1 is SEHNR and CDR2 FQNEAQ (reference sequence). The CDR3 spans 15 residues. CDR3 nucleotides: TGTGCCAGCAGTCCCAGGACAGGGATGAACACTGAAGCTTTCTTT. Its translation: CASSPRTGMNTEAFF.